A single T cell receptor beta chain is shown here with its context. The CDR3 extends over 13 amino acids. The germline gives CDR1 GTSNPN, CDR2 SVGIG (reference sequence). V lost 3 bases to trimming and J lost 6 bases, with 12 bases between them. This sample is part of a study of CD8+ T cells in alopecia areata. Treatment in this sample: oral pan-JAK inhibitor, 5-10 mg twice daily. Obtained from alopecia areata patients were lesional scalp punch biopsies along with peripheral blood. The sequencing template was cDNA reverse transcribed from extracted RNA. Assay: immunoSEQ multiplex PCR; the TCRdb copy retains only in-frame clones and omits some. The data hold about 180,000 clones, with about 51% observed a single time.

This clonotype was obtained from a human donor with alopecia areata. The material sequenced was CD8+ T cells sorted from blood, taken around week 54, from a patient treated with tofacitinib. This chain uses TRBV30 with TRBJ1-5, with D possibly being TRBD1 (5 bases). CDR3 DNA: TGTGCCTGGAGGCAACCAGGGTCTCAGCCCCAGCATTTT. This codes for CAWRQPGSQPQHF.